The 8 T cell receptor beta chains below were found in one sample sequenced in a study of T cells in Graves' hyperthyroidism and ophthalmopathy. Amplified TCR beta CDR3 regions derived from RNA transcripts. When the TCR CDR3 underwent first-round RT-PCR, the HTBI primer set was used. A single record per CDR3 protein comes from TCRdb applying MiXCR to the multiplex PCR reads. Of nearly 750,000 distinct CDR3 sequences listed, about a third are singletons. The source material was blood. Receptors originate from a woman aged 35 to 49 with Graves' hyperthyroidism.

This chain uses TRBV28 with TRBJ2-7; 7 bases are a match to TRBD2. The junction had 10 bases not matched to a gene; V was cut back by 10 bases and J by 4 bases. The CDR3 covers 13 residues. Germline values: CDR1 MDHEN, CDR2 SYDVKM. CDR3 protein: CAIGGEGSYEQYF. In nucleotides, the CDR3 is TGTGCCATAGGAGGGGAGGGCTCGTACGAGCAGTACTTC.

This clonotype has more than one count but fewer than ten. The gene calls are TRBV10-3 and TRBJ2-2; D is undetermined. Trimming pared 10 bases from V and 4 bases from J, leaving 13 bases between. The germline gives CDR1 ENHRY, CDR2 SYGVKD. This CDR3 is 13 amino acids long. The CDR3 bases are TGTGCCAGCTCACCAAGGGCCACCGGGGAGCTGTTTTTT. Translating it yields CASSPRATGELFF.

In this sample, this clonotype turned up many times. The chain is built from TRBV20-1 and TRBJ1-6; D is unclear. Germline V gene data show CDR1 as DFQATT and CDR2 as SNEGSKA (reference sequence). The CDR3 is 13 amino acids. Trimming took 3 bases from V and 9 from J, leaving 12 bases between them. For the CDR3, the DNA is TGCAGTGCTAGCCGGGGAGGAAGTTCACCCCTCCACTTT. It codes for CSASRGGSSPLHF.

This clonotype appeared a few times. The V and J genes are TRBV28 and TRBJ2-7; D may be TRBD1 or TRBD2 (5 bases each). From germline, CDR1 is MDHEN and CDR2 SYDVKM. The CDR3 runs 15 residues. Trimming left V 5 bases short and J 0 bases short, with 14 bases between. The CDR3 protein is CASSKSGPTSYEQYF. The CDR3 DNA follows: TGTGCCAGCAGTAAATCGGGACCCACCTCCTACGAGCAGTACTTC.

There are many counts of this clonotype. The gene calls are TRBV7-9 and TRBJ1-2; no definite D call. CDR1 is SEHNR and CDR2 is FQNEAQ in the germline V gene (reference sequence). The CDR3 totals 13 residues. V dropped 1 base and J dropped 8 bases, with 11 bases sitting between them. As DNA, the CDR3 is TGTGCCAGCAGCTTAGTAGTCCTCACGGGCTACACCTTC. Its translation: CASSLVVLTGYTF.

Only one count was recorded for this clonotype. The V gene is TRBV20-1, the J gene TRBJ2-5, with 11 bases identical to TRBD2. The CDR3 runs 15 residues. The V and J ends lost 4 bases and 6 bases, in that order; junction bases with no gene match: 10. Germline loops: CDR1 DFQATT, CDR2 SNEGSKA (reference sequence). The CDR3 loop reads CSAMGLAGGTKTQYF. The CDR3 DNA reads as TGCAGTGCTATGGGGCTAGCGGGAGGTACGAAGACCCAGTACTTC.

This clonotype was observed a single time. V and J are TRBV7-2 and TRBJ1-1; TRBD1 matches at 7 bases. Trimming took 4 bases from V and 7 from J; bases not matched to a gene: 6. The germline gives CDR1 SGHTA, CDR2 FQGNSA. CDR3 length: 13 amino acids. The CDR3 DNA follows: TGTGCCAGCAGCTGGAAGGGGGACAGTGAAGCTTTCTTT. Amino acids: CASSWKGDSEAFF.

This clonotype was observed a few times. This chain joins TRBV6-5 and TRBJ2-7; D may match TRBD1 or TRBD2 (7 bases each). The CDR3 is 16 amino acids. Germline assignment: CDR1 MNHEY and CDR2 SVGAGI. V dropped 5 bases and J dropped 4 bases, with 21 bases sitting between them. The DNA of the CDR3 is TGTGCCAGCAGTGAACGCCACGGGGGGACAGCTTACGAGCAGTACTTC. Its translation is CASSERHGGTAYEQYF.